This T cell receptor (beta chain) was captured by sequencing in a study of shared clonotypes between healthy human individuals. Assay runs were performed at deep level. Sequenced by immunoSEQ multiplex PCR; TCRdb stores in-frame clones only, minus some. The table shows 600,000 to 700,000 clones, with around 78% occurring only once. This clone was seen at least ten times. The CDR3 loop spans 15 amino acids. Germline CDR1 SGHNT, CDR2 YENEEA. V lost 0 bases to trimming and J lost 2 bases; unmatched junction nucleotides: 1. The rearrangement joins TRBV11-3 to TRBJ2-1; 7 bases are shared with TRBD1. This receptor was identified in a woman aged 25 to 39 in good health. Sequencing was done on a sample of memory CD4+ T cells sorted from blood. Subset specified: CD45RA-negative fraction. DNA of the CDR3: TGTGCCAGCAGCTTAGAAGGGGGCGCCTACAATGAGCAGTTCTTC. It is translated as CASSLEGGAYNEQFF.